These 18 T cell receptor beta chains were all obtained from the same sample, sequenced in a study of blood T cell repertoires in COVID-19. TCRdb's copy holds only in-frame clones and misses some; the assay was immunoSEQ multiplex PCR. The sample has some 250,000 clones; over 65% are singletons. Sequenced sample: peripheral blood. All receptors derive from a woman at least 80 years old with acute or convalescent COVID-19.

The V gene is TRBV25-1, the J gene TRBJ1-3; the D gene is possibly TRBD1 (5 bases). The CDR3 is 15 amino acids. Germline lookup yields CDR1 MGHDK and CDR2 SYGVNS. Trimming cost V 7 bases and J 0 bases, with 13 bases left between them. CDR3 amino acids: CASTWGGNSGNTIYF. For the CDR3, the DNA is TGTGCCAGCACCTGGGGGGGGAACTCTGGAAACACCATATATTTT.

This chain connects TRBV10-3 to TRBJ2-3, with 8 bases fitting TRBD2. J lost 3 bases, V lost 0 bases, and 2 bases had no gene match. CDR3 size: 15 residues. CDR1 and CDR2 (germline): ENHRY, SYGVKD. The CDR3 DNA sequence: TGTGCCATCAGTGAGTCTTCGGGGGGGACAGATACGCAGTATTTT. Amino acid sequence: CAISESSGGTDTQYF.

This CDR3 is CASSQEKGPYEQYF. CDR3 DNA sequence: TGCGCCAGCAGCCAAGAAAAGGGGCCCTACGAGCAGTACTTC. V gene TRBV4-1 combines with J gene TRBJ2-7; tentative D call: TRBD1 (5 bases). This CDR3 is built from 14 residues. Germline V gives CDR1 MGHRA, CDR2 YSYEKL. Deletions cut 0 bases from V and 2 bases from J, with 8 bases between.

V is TRBV20-1 and J is TRBJ2-7, with D possibly matching TRBD2 (5 bases). The CDR3 length is 11 residues. V lost 4 bases to trimming and J lost 2 bases, with 6 bases between them. Per germline, CDR1 DFQATT and CDR2 SNEGSKA (reference sequence). The CDR3 nucleotides read TGCAGTGCTATTAGCGCCTACGAGCAGTACTTC. The encoded protein is CSAISAYEQYF.

V is TRBV2 and J is TRBJ1-1; D is uncertain. The CDR3 runs 13 residues. Germline CDR1 reads SNHLY; CDR2 reads FYNNEI. Trimming removed 7 bases at V and 1 base at J, with 10 bases between. CDR3 DNA sequence: TGTGCCAGCACCCGAGGAGAGAACACTGAAGCTTTCTTT. It specifies CASTRGENTEAFF.

V is TRBV5-4 and J is TRBJ2-7; TRBD2 is a possible D gene (5 bases). Germline assignment: CDR1 SGHNT and CDR2 YYREEE (reference sequence). V lost 0 bases and J 4 bases, leaving 5 bases between the germline ends. The length of the CDR3 is 12 residues. The DNA of the CDR3 is TGTGCCAGCAGCTTGGGAGGGTACGAGCAGTACTTC. Translated: CASSLGGYEQYF.

This chain connects TRBV7-9 to TRBJ1-3; tentatively, D is TRBD1 (5 bases). The CDR3 extends over 16 amino acids. Trimming took 5 bases from V and 0 from J, leaving 14 bases between them. The germline CDR1 and CDR2 sequences are SEHNR and FQNEAQ (reference sequence). The DNA of the CDR3 is TGTGCCAGCAGCCAAAGGGGCGGGAGCTCTGGAAACACCATATATTTT. The encoded protein is CASSQRGGSSGNTIYF.

The V and J genes are TRBV13 and TRBJ2-5, with TRBD2 identical over 10 bases. The CDR3 totals 18 residues. The V segment lost 2 bases and the J segment 4 bases; nucleotides outside the gene matches: 13. Germline V CDR1 and CDR2: PRHDT, FYEKMQ (reference sequence). The CDR3 coding sequence is TGTGCCAGCAGCTTAACCGAGGTAGCGGGAGGCCGGGGAGAGACCCAGTACTTC. This encodes CASSLTEVAGGRGETQYF.

The chain uses TRBV13 and TRBJ1-1, with 8 bases that match TRBD1. Germline CDR1 reads PRHDT; CDR2 reads FYEKMQ (reference sequence). The CDR3 sequence is 15 residues long. The J segment lost 5 bases and the V segment lost 4 bases, leaving 9 bases of the junction unmatched. CDR3 nucleotides: TGTGCCAGCAGCTCTATATGGACAGGGAGGACTGAAGCTTTCTTT. Translating it yields CASSSIWTGRTEAFF.

As DNA, the CDR3 is TGTGCCAGCAGCTCTACACCGGGGGGGACGGAGACCCAGTACTTC. It is translated as CASSSTPGGTETQYF. The rearrangement joins TRBV7-9 to TRBJ2-5, with TRBD2 matching over 8 bases. V lost 4 bases and J lost 5; bases outside the gene matches: 9. The CDR3 is 15 amino acids. Germline V gene lookup returns CDR1 SEHNR and CDR2 FQNEAQ (reference sequence).

This clone was picked up one time. Written as DNA, the CDR3 is TGTGCCAGCAGTGCCGGGACTAGCGGGAGGGAGACCCAGTACTTC. As protein: CASSAGTSGRETQYF. The gene calls are TRBV6-6 and TRBJ2-5; TRBD2 matches at 15 bases. The CDR3 consists of 15 residues. The V gene's germline CDR1 is MNHNY and CDR2 SVGAGI (reference sequence). V lost 5 bases, J lost 5 bases, and 3 bases stayed unmatched.

The chain joins TRBV7-9 to TRBJ2-2; D may be TRBD1 (5 bases). The CDR3 is made up of 15 amino acids. Germline loops: CDR1 SEHNR, CDR2 FQNEAQ (reference sequence). V was clipped by 7 bases and J by 5 bases, with 17 bases between them. In DNA form, the CDR3 reads TGTGCCAGCATAACTGTCGCAGGGAAGACCGGGGAGCTGTTTTTT. Translated, it gives CASITVAGKTGELFF.

The chain couples TRBV28 to TRBJ2-2, with TRBD1 as a possible D gene (6 bases). Germline CDR1 and CDR2: MDHEN and SYDVKM. V was pared by 7 bases and J by 1 base, with 13 bases between. The CDR3 is 15 residues long. The CDR3 sequence is CASKGGAMNTGELFF. For the CDR3, the DNA is TGTGCCAGCAAAGGGGGAGCTATGAACACCGGGGAGCTGTTTTTT.

This clone was counted ten times or more. The chain combines TRBV5-1 with TRBJ2-7; no firm D call. V lost 0 bases and J lost 5, with 15 bases in between. CDR1 and CDR2 (germline): SGHRS, YFSETQ. The CDR3 length is 15 residues. CDR3 amino acids: CASSLGLGFTHEQYF. CDR3 DNA: TGCGCCAGCAGCTTGGGGCTAGGATTCACCCACGAGCAGTACTTC.

The chain carries TRBV7-9 and TRBJ2-7, with TRBD2 identical over 14 bases. This CDR3 contains 17 residues. Unmatched junction bases numbered 8, after V lost 5 bases and J lost 2 bases. From germline, CDR1 is SEHNR and CDR2 FQNEAQ (reference sequence). CDR3 DNA: TGTGCCAGCAGCCTCGGACTAGCGGGAGGCAGGGCCTACGAGCAGTACTTC. Translated: CASSLGLAGGRAYEQYF.

The CDR3 nucleotides are TGTGCCAGCAGCGGATTTATGCGGGGGGGCTACACCTTC. It encodes CASSGFMRGGYTF. The V call is TRBV9, the J call TRBJ1-2; D possibly corresponds to TRBD1 (5 bases). The CDR3 length is 13 residues. Trimming cost V 3 bases and J 8 bases, with 14 bases left between them. Per germline, CDR1 SGDLS and CDR2 YYNGEE. The whole variable domain, filled in from reference TRBV9 and TRBJ1-2, reads DSGVTQTPKHLITATGQRVTLRCSPRSGDLSVYWYQQSLDQGLQFLIQYYNGEERAKGNILERFSAQQFPDLHSELNLSSLELGDSALYFCASSGFMRGGYTFGSGTRLTVV.

The chain joins TRBV6-5 to TRBJ1-4; 11 bases fit TRBD1. The CDR3 totals 14 residues. Trimming removed 5 bases from V and 11 bases from J; junction bases left unmatched: 7. In germline, CDR1 is MNHEY, CDR2 SVGAGI. DNA of the CDR3: TGTGCCAGCAGTCCCGGACAGGGGGCCGGGAAACTGTTTTTT. It translates to CASSPGQGAGKLFF.

V and J are TRBV10-2 and TRBJ2-3, with 10 bases identical to TRBD2. Unmatched junction bases numbered 3, after V lost 7 bases and J lost 2 bases. Germline V gives CDR1 WSHSY, CDR2 SAAADI. The CDR3 spans 14 residues. CDR3 amino acids: CASNLAGATDTQYF. In nucleotides, the CDR3 is TGCGCCAGCAATCTAGCGGGGGCCACAGATACGCAGTATTTT.